A single sample gave rise to the 10 T cell receptor beta chains below, sequenced in a study of blood T cells in healthy people across ages. With a J-beta primer mix and a sample-barcoded 5' primer, a second PCR ran roughly 6 to 12 cycles. TCRdb called the 5' RACE reads again in MiXCR, with one record for every CDR3 protein. The sample includes 1,300,000 or so distinct CDR3 sequences, approximately 59% of them seen just once. The specimen was blood. These receptor sequences come from a man between 18 and 29 years old in good health.

The chain recombines TRBV18 with TRBJ2-7; TRBD2 is a possible D gene (6 bases). The CDR3 has 12 amino acids. Germline V lookup: CDR1 KGHSH, CDR2 LQKENI. Trimming stripped 2 bases from V and 6 bases from J, with 8 bases between. The CDR3 sequence: CASSPAGFEQYF. Here the CDR3 DNA reads TGTGCCAGCTCACCAGCGGGGTTCGAGCAGTACTTC.

The chain joins TRBV25-1 to TRBJ1-2; D remains ambiguous. V was trimmed by 8 bases and J by 6 bases, leaving 7 bases between them. The germline V gene encodes CDR1 MGHDK and CDR2 SYGVNS. The CDR3 consists of 10 residues. Written as DNA, the CDR3 is TGTGCCAGCTCGGGGAATGGCTACACCTTC. Its translation: CASSGNGYTF.

This clonotype occurred many times. The chain recombines TRBV9 with TRBJ2-1; TRBD2 matches at 10 bases. Trimming at V came to 0 bases and at J to 3 bases, leaving 3 bases not matched to a gene. The CDR3 consists of 16 residues. Germline-derived CDR1 and CDR2 are SGDLS and YYNGEE. The DNA for the CDR3 is TGTGCCAGCAGCGTAGGAATAGCGGGGGGCTACAATGAGCAGTTCTTC. As protein: CASSVGIAGGYNEQFF. The full variable domain, its missing parts supplied by reference TRBV9 and TRBJ2-1, is DSGVTQTPKHLITATGQRVTLRCSPRSGDLSVYWYQQSLDQGLQFLIQYYNGEERAKGNILERFSAQQFPDLHSELNLSSLELGDSALYFCASSVGIAGGYNEQFFGPGTRLTVL.

This CDR3 is CASSYSSELSEAFF. Written as DNA, the CDR3 is TGTGCCAGCAGTTACTCGTCTGAGCTCAGTGAAGCTTTCTTT. This chain joins TRBV6-5 and TRBJ1-1; no firm D call. Trimming shortened V by 0 bases and J by 7 bases, and 12 bases separated the two germline ends. Germline values: CDR1 MNHEY, CDR2 SVGAGI. The CDR3 has 14 residues.

This clonotype has a handful of counts. The CDR3 sequence is CASRLLAGNTGELFF. The DNA of the CDR3 is TGTGCCAGTCGGCTTTTAGCGGGGAACACCGGGGAGCTGTTTTTT. This sequence joins TRBV6-6 and TRBJ2-2; 7 bases agree with TRBD2. This CDR3 is built from 15 residues. With V trimmed by 9 bases and J by 1 base, 8 bases remained unmatched. The V gene's germline CDR1 is MNHNY and CDR2 SVGAGI (reference sequence).

The chain joins TRBV30 to TRBJ2-7; D is ambiguous. The CDR3 length is 11 residues. Germline-derived CDR1 and CDR2 are GTSNPN and SVGIG (reference sequence). Trimming left V 3 bases short and J 0 bases short, with 3 bases between. CDR3 in amino acids: CAWRDSYEQYF. DNA for the CDR3: TGTGCCTGGAGAGACTCCTACGAGCAGTACTTC.

The V gene is TRBV18, the J gene TRBJ2-5; TRBD2 agrees at 11 bases. The CDR3 sequence is 16 residues long. Germline V lookup: CDR1 KGHSH, CDR2 LQKENI. With V trimmed by 5 bases and J by 3 bases, 8 bases remained unmatched. Here the CDR3 DNA reads TGTGCCAGCTCATCCGACCTACTAGCGGGGGAAGAGACCCAGTACTTC. Amino acid sequence: CASSSDLLAGEETQYF.

The chain joins TRBV5-1 to TRBJ2-7; TRBD2 aligns across 11 bases. The germline CDR1 and CDR2 sequences are SGHRS and YFSETQ. The CDR3 is 15 amino acids. V shed 4 bases, J shed 9 bases, and the junction held 12 bases outside the gene matches. CDR3 nucleotides: TGCGCCAGCAGCGTCGGGGGACTAGCGGTAACCGGGCAGTACTTC. Translated, it gives CASSVGGLAVTGQYF.

This rearrangement joins TRBV5-6 to TRBJ1-2, with a weak D call TRBD1 (5 bases). The V end was cut by 4 bases, the J end by 8 bases, with 15 bases between. Per the germline V gene, CDR1 is SGHDT and CDR2 is YYEEEE. The CDR3 loop spans 13 amino acids. The CDR3 loop is CASSHLAGRGYTF. In DNA, the CDR3 is TGTGCCAGCAGCCACCTTGCGGGGCGCGGCTACACCTTC.

The chain is built from TRBV5-1 and TRBJ2-3; 8 bases align to TRBD2. This CDR3 is 15 amino acids long. Germline V lookup: CDR1 SGHRS, CDR2 YFSETQ. V was pared by 0 bases and J by 4 bases, with 4 bases of the junction left unmatched. CDR3 region: CASSLEAGVSDTQYF. As DNA, the CDR3 is TGCGCCAGCAGCTTGGAAGCGGGAGTGTCAGATACGCAGTATTTT.